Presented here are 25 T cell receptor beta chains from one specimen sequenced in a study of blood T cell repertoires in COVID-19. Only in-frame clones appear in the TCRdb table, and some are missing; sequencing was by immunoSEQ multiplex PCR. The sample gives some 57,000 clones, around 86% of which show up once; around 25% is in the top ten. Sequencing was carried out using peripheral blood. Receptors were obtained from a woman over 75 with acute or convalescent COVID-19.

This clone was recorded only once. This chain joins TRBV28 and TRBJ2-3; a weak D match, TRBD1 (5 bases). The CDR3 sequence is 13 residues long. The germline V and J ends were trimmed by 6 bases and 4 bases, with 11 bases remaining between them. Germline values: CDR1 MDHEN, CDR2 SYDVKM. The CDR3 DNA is TGTGCCAGCAGCCGCAGGGCGCCAGATACGCAGTATTTT. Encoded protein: CASSRRAPDTQYF. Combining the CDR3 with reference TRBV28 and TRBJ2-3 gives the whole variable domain DVKVTQSSRYLVKRTGEKVFLECVQDMDHENMFWYRQDPGLGLRLIYFSYDVKMKEKGDIPEGYSVSREKKERFSLILESASTNQTSMYLCASSRRAPDTQYFGPGTRLTVL.

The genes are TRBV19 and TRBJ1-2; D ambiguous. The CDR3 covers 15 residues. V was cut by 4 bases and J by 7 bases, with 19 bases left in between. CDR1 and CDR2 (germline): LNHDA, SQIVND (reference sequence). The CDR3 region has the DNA TGTGCCAGTAGTAGGGAGCAGCCACAATTGGGTGGCTACACCTTC. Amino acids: CASSREQPQLGGYTF.

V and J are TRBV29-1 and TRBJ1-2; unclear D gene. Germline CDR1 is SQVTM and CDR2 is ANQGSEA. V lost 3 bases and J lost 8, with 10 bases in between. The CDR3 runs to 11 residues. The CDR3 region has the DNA TGCAGCGTTGAGAGCGGCCAAGGCTACACCTTC. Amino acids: CSVESGQGYTF.

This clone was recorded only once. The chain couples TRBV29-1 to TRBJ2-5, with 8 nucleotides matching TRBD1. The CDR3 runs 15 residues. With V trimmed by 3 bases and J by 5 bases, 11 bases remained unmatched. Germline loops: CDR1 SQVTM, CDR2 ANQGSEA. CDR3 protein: CSVDPGQAIRETQYF. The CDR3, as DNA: TGCAGCGTTGATCCGGGACAGGCGATTCGGGAGACCCAGTACTTC.

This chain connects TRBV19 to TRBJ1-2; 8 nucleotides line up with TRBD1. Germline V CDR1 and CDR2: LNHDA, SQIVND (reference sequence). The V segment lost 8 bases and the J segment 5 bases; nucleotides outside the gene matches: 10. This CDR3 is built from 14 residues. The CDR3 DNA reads TGTGCCAGTTGGACAGGGCGTCATAATTATGGCTACACCTTC. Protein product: CASWTGRHNYGYTF.

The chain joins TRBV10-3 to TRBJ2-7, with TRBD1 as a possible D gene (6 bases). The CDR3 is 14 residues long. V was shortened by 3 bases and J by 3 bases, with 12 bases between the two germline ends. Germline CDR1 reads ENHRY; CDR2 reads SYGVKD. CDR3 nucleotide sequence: TGTGCCATCAGTGACCTAGCAGGGGTCTACGAGCAGTACTTC. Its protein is CAISDLAGVYEQYF.

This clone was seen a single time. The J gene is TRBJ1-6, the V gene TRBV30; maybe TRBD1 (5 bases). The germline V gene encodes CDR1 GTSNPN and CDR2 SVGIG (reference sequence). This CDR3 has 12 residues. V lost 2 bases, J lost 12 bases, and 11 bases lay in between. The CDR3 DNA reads TGTGCCTGGAGTTCTCCCGGGGGACCCCTCCACTTT. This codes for CAWSSPGGPLHF.

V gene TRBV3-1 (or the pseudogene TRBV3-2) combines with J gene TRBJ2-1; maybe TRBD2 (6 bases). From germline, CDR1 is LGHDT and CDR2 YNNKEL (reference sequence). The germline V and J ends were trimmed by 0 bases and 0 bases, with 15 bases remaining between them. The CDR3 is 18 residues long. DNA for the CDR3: TGTGCCAGCAGCCAAGATCTTCCTAGCGTGAGCTCCTACAATGAGCAGTTCTTC. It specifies CASSQDLPSVSSYNEQFF.

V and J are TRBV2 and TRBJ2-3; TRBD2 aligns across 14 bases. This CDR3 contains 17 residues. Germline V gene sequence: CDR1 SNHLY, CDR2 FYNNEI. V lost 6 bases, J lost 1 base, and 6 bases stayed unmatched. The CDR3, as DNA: TGTGCCAGCAGCTTATGGGGACTAGCGGGAGGCACAGATACGCAGTATTTT. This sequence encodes CASSLWGLAGGTDTQYF.

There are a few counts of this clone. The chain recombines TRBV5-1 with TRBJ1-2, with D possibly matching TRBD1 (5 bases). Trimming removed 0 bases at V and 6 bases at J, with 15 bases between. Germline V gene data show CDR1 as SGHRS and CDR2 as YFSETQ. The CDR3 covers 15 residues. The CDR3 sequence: CASSLAVGRPDGYTF. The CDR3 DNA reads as TGCGCCAGCAGCTTGGCCGTGGGGCGTCCGGATGGCTACACCTTC.

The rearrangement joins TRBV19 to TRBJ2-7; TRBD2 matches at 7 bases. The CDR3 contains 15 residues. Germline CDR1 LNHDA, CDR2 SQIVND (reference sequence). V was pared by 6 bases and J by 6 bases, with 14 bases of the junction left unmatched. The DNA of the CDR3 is TGTGCCAGTAGGCCCGGGGGAGGGTCGCTTGGCGAGCAGTACTTC. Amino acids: CASRPGGGSLGEQYF.

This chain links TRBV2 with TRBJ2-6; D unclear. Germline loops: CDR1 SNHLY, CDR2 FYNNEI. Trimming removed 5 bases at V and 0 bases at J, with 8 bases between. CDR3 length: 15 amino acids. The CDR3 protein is CASSYGSSGANVLTF. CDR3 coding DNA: TGTGCCAGCAGTTATGGTAGCTCTGGGGCCAACGTCCTGACTTTC.

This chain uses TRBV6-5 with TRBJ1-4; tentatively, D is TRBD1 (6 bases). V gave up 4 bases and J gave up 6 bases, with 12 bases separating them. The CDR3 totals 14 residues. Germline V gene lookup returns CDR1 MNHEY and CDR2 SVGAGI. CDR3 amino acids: CASSLQGRDEKLFF. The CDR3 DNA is TGTGCCAGCAGTTTACAGGGTCGGGATGAAAAACTGTTTTTT.

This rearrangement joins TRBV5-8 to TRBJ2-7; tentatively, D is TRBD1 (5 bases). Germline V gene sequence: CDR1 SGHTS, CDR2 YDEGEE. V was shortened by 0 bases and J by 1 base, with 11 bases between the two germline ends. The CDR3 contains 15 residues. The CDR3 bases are TGTGCCAGCAGCTTGGTGGCAGGGATTTCCTACGAGCAGTACGTC. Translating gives CASSLVAGISYEQYV.

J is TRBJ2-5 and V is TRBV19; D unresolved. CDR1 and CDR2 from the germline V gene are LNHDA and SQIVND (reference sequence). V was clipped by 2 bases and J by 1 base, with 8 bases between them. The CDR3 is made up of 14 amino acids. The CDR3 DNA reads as TGTGCCAGTAGTATACAAAGGAGCCAAGAGACCCAGTACTTC. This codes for CASSIQRSQETQYF.

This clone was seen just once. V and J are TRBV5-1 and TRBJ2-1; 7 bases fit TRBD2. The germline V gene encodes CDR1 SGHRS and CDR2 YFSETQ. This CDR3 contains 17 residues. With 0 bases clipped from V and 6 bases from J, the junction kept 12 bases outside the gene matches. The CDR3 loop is CASSLAFSTPGGNEQFF. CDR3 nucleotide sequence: TGCGCCAGCAGCTTGGCTTTCTCAACCCCGGGGGGCAATGAGCAGTTCTTC.

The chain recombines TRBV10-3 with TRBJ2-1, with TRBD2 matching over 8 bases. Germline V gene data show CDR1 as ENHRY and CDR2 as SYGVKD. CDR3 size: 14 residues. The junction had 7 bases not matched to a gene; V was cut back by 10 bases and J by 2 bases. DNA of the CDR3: TGTGCCACTAAAGCGGGAGCCACCTACAATGAGCAGTTCTTC. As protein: CATKAGATYNEQFF.

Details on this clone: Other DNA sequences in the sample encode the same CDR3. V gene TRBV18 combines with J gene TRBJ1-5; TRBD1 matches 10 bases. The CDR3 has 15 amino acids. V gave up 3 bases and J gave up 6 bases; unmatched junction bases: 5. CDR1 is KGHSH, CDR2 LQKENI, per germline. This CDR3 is CASSPGQGSSQPQHF. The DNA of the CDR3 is TGTGCCAGCTCACCGGGACAGGGGTCCTCTCAGCCCCAGCATTTT. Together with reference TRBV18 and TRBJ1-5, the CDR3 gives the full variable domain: NAGVMQNPRHLVRRRGQEARLRCSPMKGHSHVYWYRQLPEEGLKFMVYLQKENIIDESGMPKERFSAEFPKEGPSILRIQQVVRGDSAAYFCASSPGQGSSQPQHFGDGTRLSIL.

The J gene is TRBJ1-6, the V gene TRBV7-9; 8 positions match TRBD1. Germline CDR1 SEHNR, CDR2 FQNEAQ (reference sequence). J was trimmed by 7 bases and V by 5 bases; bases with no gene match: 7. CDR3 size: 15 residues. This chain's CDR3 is CASSVSTGVNSPLHF. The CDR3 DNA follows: TGTGCCAGCAGCGTCTCGACAGGGGTCAATTCACCCCTCCACTTT.

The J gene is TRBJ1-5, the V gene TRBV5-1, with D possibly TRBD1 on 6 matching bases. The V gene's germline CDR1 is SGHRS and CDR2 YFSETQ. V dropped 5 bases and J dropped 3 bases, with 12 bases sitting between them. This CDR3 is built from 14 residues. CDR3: CASSTGSNNQPQHF. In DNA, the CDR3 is TGCGCCAGCAGTACAGGGTCGAACAATCAGCCCCAGCATTTT.

The CDR3 loop is CASSLGSNSYEQYF. DNA for the CDR3: TGTGCCAGCAGCTTGGGCAGTAACTCCTACGAGCAGTACTTC. This sequence joins TRBV5-6 and TRBJ2-7, with no clear D. The ends were cut back, 0 bases at V and 0 bases at J, with 7 bases in the middle. This CDR3 has 14 amino acids. The germline V gene has CDR1 SGHDT and CDR2 YYEEEE.

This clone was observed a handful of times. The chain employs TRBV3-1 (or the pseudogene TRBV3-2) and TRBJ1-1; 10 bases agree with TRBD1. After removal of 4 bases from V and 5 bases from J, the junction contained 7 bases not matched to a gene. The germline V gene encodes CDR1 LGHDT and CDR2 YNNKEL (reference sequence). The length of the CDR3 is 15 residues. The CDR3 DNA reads TGTGCCAGCAGCCCGAGACAGGGGGCGGTTACTGAAGCTTTCTTT. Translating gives CASSPRQGAVTEAFF.

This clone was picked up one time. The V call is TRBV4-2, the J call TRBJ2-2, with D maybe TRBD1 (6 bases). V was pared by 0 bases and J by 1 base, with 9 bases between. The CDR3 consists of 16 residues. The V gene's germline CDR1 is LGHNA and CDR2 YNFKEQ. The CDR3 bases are TGTGCCAGCAGCCAAGAGGACAGTCTGAACACCGGGGAGCTGTTTTTT. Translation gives CASSQEDSLNTGELFF.

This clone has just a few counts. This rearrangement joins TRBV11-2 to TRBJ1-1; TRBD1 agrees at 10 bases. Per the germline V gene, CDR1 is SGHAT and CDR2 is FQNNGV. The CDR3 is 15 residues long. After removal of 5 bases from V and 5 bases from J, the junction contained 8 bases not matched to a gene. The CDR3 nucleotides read TGTGCCAGCAGCGAACGACAGGGGGCGGGAACTGAAGCTTTCTTT. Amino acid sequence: CASSERQGAGTEAFF.

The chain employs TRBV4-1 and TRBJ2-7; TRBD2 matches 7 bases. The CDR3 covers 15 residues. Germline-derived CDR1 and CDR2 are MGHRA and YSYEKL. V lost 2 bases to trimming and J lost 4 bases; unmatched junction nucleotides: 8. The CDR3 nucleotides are TGCGCCAGCAGCCAACGGGGGGAAGTGGGGTACGAGCAGTACTTC. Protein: CASSQRGEVGYEQYF.